This TCR beta chain was observed in a study of cytomegalovirus exposure and HLA in healthy donors. Study conclusions and caveats: TCR association rates varied by HLA locus in a later analysis, with DRB1 highest and HLA-C lowest. Among the CMV-associated chains, a few were confirmed in vitro as specific for CMV antigens. Association of a missense DCLRE1C variant with TCR beta V- and J-gene trimming was reported in a later analysis.

In its sample, this clone was seen a few times. The antigen is unknown. Unrecorded immune exposures were likely, despite nominal health at sampling. The trim removed 5 bases at V and 2 bases at J, leaving 6 bases unmatched. Germline values: CDR1 MNHEY, CDR2 SVGAGI. This CDR3 has 15 residues. Primers for the PCR totalled 60 Vbeta and 13 Jbeta. The data were produced by immunoSEQ multiplex PCR, yet TCRdb's version contains in-frame clones alone and is incomplete. The sample lists some 170,000 clones, around three quarters occurring once. The origin of this receptor is a man in his thirties or forties in good health and CMV-seropositive. The genes are TRBV6-5 and TRBJ2-5; 9 nucleotides match TRBD2. The source material was PBMCs. The CDR3 sequence is CASSRSGGPQETQYF. For the CDR3, the DNA is TGTGCCAGCAGTCGTAGCGGGGGCCCTCAAGAGACCCAGTACTTC.